This paragraph covers one TCR beta chain sequence. Its antigen remains unidentified. The table came from immunoSEQ multiplex PCR; TCRdb's copy has only in-frame clones and leaves some out. The sample includes around 300,000 clones, 75% to 90% of them seen just once. V trimming: 3 bases; J trimming: 0 bases; junction bases outside the gene matches: 3. Germline V gives CDR1 SGHRS, CDR2 YFSETQ. The CDR3 has 16 amino acids. The data originate from a study of Ad26.COV2.S vaccination and SARS-CoV-2 variants. The wider study: The COV1001 Ad26.COV2.S trial arm included the donor.

Whole-study findings and limits: It was vaccine recipients, not placebo recipients, who had the higher spike-specific TCR breadth.

The treatment: 19 received Ad26.COV2.S at low or high dose, single or two shots; several received placebo; per-sample allocation not given. The investigators took samples on day 63 after the first vaccine or placebo injection. This sequence joins TRBV5-1 and TRBJ2-4; TRBD1 matches at 10 bases. The specimen was peripheral blood, collected in a trial of Ad26.COV2.S vaccine versus placebo. The TCR comes from a person between 18 and 65 years old who received the Ad26.COV2.S COVID-19 vaccine or a placebo. The CDR3 loop is CASSSGTGAAKNIQYF. For the CDR3, the DNA is TGCGCCAGCAGCTCGGGGACAGGGGCAGCCAAAAACATTCAGTACTTC.